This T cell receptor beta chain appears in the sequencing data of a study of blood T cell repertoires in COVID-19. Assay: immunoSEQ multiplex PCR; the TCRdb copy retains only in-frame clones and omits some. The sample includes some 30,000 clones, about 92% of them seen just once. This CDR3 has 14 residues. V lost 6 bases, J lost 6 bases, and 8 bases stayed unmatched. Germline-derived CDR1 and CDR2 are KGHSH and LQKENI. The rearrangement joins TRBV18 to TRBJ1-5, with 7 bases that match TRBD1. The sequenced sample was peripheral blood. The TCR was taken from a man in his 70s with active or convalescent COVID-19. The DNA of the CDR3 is TGTGCCAGCTCTCCAGACCAGGGGGGTCAGCCCCAGCATTTT. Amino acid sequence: CASSPDQGGQPQHF.